These 11 T cell receptor beta chains came from one sample sequenced in a study of naive CD8 T cells in extremely preterm neonates. Elective cesarean births at about 37-41 weeks, without labor or membrane rupture, supplied the cord blood. Here immunoSEQ multiplex PCR was the method, and the copy in TCRdb shows in-frame clones only, minus some. This sample carries about 8,000 clones, 95% to 98% of them seen once, and the ten largest clones take 0.36%. The material sequenced was naive CD8+ T cells from cord blood. The receptors originated from a newborn in good health.

The chain employs TRBV7-9 and TRBJ2-7, with a possible D match to TRBD1 (6 bases). Trimming cost V 5 bases and J 2 bases, with 13 bases left between them. From germline, CDR1 is SEHNR and CDR2 FQNEAQ (reference sequence). The CDR3 spans 14 residues. The CDR3 region has the DNA TGTGCCAGCAGCCCGCCAGGGGCAGCCTACGAGCAGTACTTC. It is translated as CASSPPGAAYEQYF.

The V and J genes are TRBV6-1 and TRBJ2-3, with D maybe TRBD2 (5 bases). V was cut by 2 bases and J by 1 base, with 10 bases left in between. The CDR3 runs to 15 residues. Germline values: CDR1 MNHNS, CDR2 SASEGT. The CDR3 DNA reads TGTGCCAGCAGTGAATTAATCGGGGGCACAGATACGCAGTATTTT. Its translation is CASSELIGGTDTQYF.

This chain links TRBV7-9 with TRBJ2-7, with 8 bases aligning to TRBD1. Losses at the gene ends were 5 bases for V and 6 bases for J; bases not matched to a gene: 9. CDR1 and CDR2 (germline): SEHNR, FQNEAQ (reference sequence). The CDR3 loop spans 14 amino acids. The chain's CDR3 is CASSPRTGSVEQYF. In DNA, the CDR3 is TGTGCCAGCAGCCCTAGGACAGGGTCGGTCGAGCAGTACTTC.

Notes on this clone: Other DNA sequences in this specimen translate into the identical CDR3. The V gene is TRBV19, the J gene TRBJ2-7; 7 bases line up with TRBD1. This CDR3 comprises 14 residues. The trim removed 8 bases at V and 2 bases at J, leaving 9 bases unmatched. Germline values: CDR1 LNHDA, CDR2 SQIVND (reference sequence). The DNA for the CDR3 is TGTGCCAGTGCTCCAACGGGACAGACCTACGAGCAGTACTTC. As protein: CASAPTGQTYEQYF.

The chain has TRBV10-2 and TRBJ2-4, with D possibly matching TRBD1 (5 bases). Germline-derived CDR1 and CDR2 are WSHSY and SAAADI. Trimming shortened V by 2 bases and J by 5 bases, and 10 bases separated the two germline ends. The CDR3 length is 14 residues. The chain's CDR3 is CASSEEAGQNIQYF. CDR3 DNA: TGCGCCAGCAGTGAGGAGGCAGGGCAAAACATTCAGTACTTC.

CDR3 in amino acids: CASSSTGSSGNTIYF. DNA for the CDR3: TGTGCCAGCAGTAGTACAGGGAGTTCTGGAAACACCATATATTTT. The rearrangement uses TRBV2 and TRBJ1-3; tentatively, D is TRBD1 (6 bases). The germline gives CDR1 SNHLY, CDR2 FYNNEI. V lost 5 bases and J 1 base, leaving 12 bases between the germline ends. This CDR3 is built from 15 residues.

CDR3 nucleotides: TGTGCCAGTAGTCTCCTCGCGGCAAATCGAAAGACCTATGGCTACACCTTC. Its protein is CASSLLAANRKTYGYTF. This chain links TRBV19 with TRBJ1-2; D is unresolved. This CDR3 is 17 amino acids long. With 5 bases removed from V and 4 bases from J, the gap between germline ends came to 23 bases. The germline CDR1 and CDR2 sequences are LNHDA and SQIVND (reference sequence).

The rearrangement uses TRBV7-8 and TRBJ1-2; the D gene is possibly TRBD1 (5 bases). CDR1 and CDR2 (germline): SGHVS, FQNEAQ. The CDR3 loop spans 13 amino acids. V shed 4 bases and J shed 4 bases, with 10 bases lying between them. The CDR3 nucleotides are TGTGCCAGCAGCTCCACAGGCCCCTATGGCTACACCTTC. Amino acid sequence: CASSSTGPYGYTF.

The V call is TRBV10-1, the J call TRBJ2-7; TRBD2 agrees at 14 bases. This CDR3 has 16 amino acids. In germline, CDR1 is WNHNN, CDR2 SYGVQD (reference sequence). The V segment lost 4 bases and the J segment 3 bases; nucleotides outside the gene matches: 5. The CDR3 coding sequence is TGCGCCAGCAGTGGGGGACTAGCGGGGGAGTACTACGAGCAGTACTTC. This gives the protein CASSGGLAGEYYEQYF.

This chain uses TRBV4-1 with TRBJ2-5; TRBD1 matches 9 bases. Unmatched junction bases numbered 2, after V lost 4 bases and J lost 5 bases. The CDR3 contains 13 residues. Germline V gene sequence: CDR1 MGHRA, CDR2 YSYEKL. CDR3 amino acids: CASSRGQGETQYF. CDR3 in DNA: TGCGCCAGCAGCCGCGGACAGGGGGAGACCCAGTACTTC.

The V gene is TRBV5-5, the J gene TRBJ2-2, with a weak D call TRBD1 (5 bases). The CDR3 is 13 amino acids. Germline assignment: CDR1 SGHKS and CDR2 YYEKEE (reference sequence). V lost 4 bases and J lost 2, with 6 bases in between. CDR3 coding DNA: TGTGCCAGCAGCGGACAAAACACCGGGGAGCTGTTTTTT. This gives the protein CASSGQNTGELFF.